Listed below are T cell receptor beta chains from one sample, sequenced in a study of T cells in localized non-small cell lung cancer. The assay was immunoSEQ multiplex PCR, and TCRdb's table has in-frame clones only and misses some. Found here are fewer than 4,500 clones, around two fifths of them singletons; the top ten hold more than 15%. Here the sequenced sample was lung tumor tissue, taken before any cancer treatment. The receptors here all came from a male donor at least 60 years old with stage I lung adenocarcinoma. Both conserved end residues are trimmed from each CDR3.

TRBV12-5 ASGLVQGDTGELF
TRBV28 ASAFGDRRGSYEQY
TRBV28 ASSLQGATPYNSPFH
TRBV28 ASRIPPWGLNYAGELF
TRBV29-1 SVGEVGSSYEQY
TRBV6-8 ASRPGTGNYGYT
TRBV23-1 ASSQSLGTVSNQPQH
TRBV7-6 ASSLVLSGRYNEQF
TRBV18 ASSLGQENTGELF
TRBV28 ASAHPAGFNEKLF
TRBV9 ASSVGKSPGNTIY
TRBV30 AWRSAGQETQY
TRBV28 ASVPDRTHQPQH
TRBV19 ASSREINQPQH
TRBV12-5 ASGLSGRLKNEQY
TRBV11-3 ASSGTSGSANEQF
TRBV30 ASHGTGSSPLH
TRBV23-1 ASSQPDTDYEQY
TRBV30 AWRVGRGLN
TRBV11-3 ASSPGPHGDTQY
TRBV19 ASSRQGAYGNTIY
TRBV30 AWSSGSSRF
TRBV19 ASSIGLAGEGETQY
TRBV4-1 ASSQERRDTQY
TRBV28 ASSLSGGYSNQPQH
TRBV6-8 ASSYAQYNQPQH
TRBV28 ASSFRSSGANVLT
TRBV5-1 ASSFGTSGFQETQY
TRBV30 AWSYQGSGRGEQY
TRBV28 ASSSQVLSSGNTIY
TRBV29-1 SAPVSGANVLT
TRBV18 ASSRGQGAEQY
TRBV6-8 ASRRLAANNEQF
TRBV14 ASSQEINNYGYT
TRBV28 ASSSPRTSGRRRTDTQY
TRBV11-3 ASSPRTGSSSYEQY
TRBV6-8 ASKREANTGELF
TRBV18 ASSPGLNNEQF
TRBV28 ASFETTNYGYT
TRBV30 AWGQSSGNTIY
TRBV19 ASTSSRITGELF
TRBV29-1 SVSRQGALNEQF
TRBV6-7 ASSERQEHQPQH
TRBV4-1 TSSQAPGRHTIY
TRBV28 ASTFRGGGHTEAF
TRBV4-1 ASSQDTDRGGNTIY